These 32 T cell receptor beta chains were sequenced from one sample in a study of radiotherapy plus CTLA-4 blockade in lung cancer. The repertoire was sequenced with immunoSEQ multiplex PCR; TCRdb's copy has only in-frame clones and lacks some. Of 45,000 or so clones listed, approximately 73% were seen once; the top ten hold about 3.8%. The sequences come from peripheral blood, collected from a patient treated with radiotherapy plus ipilimumab. The receptor set was obtained from a human donor with non-small cell lung cancer who had a complete response to radiotherapy plus ipilimumab.

The gene calls are TRBV4-3 and TRBJ1-2, with D tentatively TRBD1 (6 bases). V lost 3 bases and J lost 8, with 16 bases in between. CDR3 length: 14 amino acids. Germline V gives CDR1 LGHNA, CDR2 YSLEER. The CDR3 DNA reads as TGCGCCAGCAGCCAGGTTTCAGGGGTTTGGGGCTACACCTTC. Translation gives CASSQVSGVWGYTF.

This clone occurred once. CDR3 sequence reads: CASSHLTPRSGNTIYF. The CDR3 DNA reads as TGTGCCAGTAGCCATCTAACCCCGCGTTCTGGAAACACCATATATTTT. The rearrangement uses TRBV19 and TRBJ1-3; D gene unclear. V dropped 6 bases and J dropped 1 base, with 16 bases sitting between them. Germline V gives CDR1 LNHDA, CDR2 SQIVND (reference sequence). The CDR3 contains 16 residues.

This clone has only a few counts. V gene TRBV28 combines with J gene TRBJ1-4, with D uncertain. The V and J ends lost 2 bases and 6 bases respectively, with 10 bases between them. This CDR3 has 14 residues. Germline CDR1 and CDR2: MDHEN and SYDVKM. CDR3 nucleotides: TGTGCCAGCAGTTTACCGGCGGATCATGAAAAACTGTTTTTT. Translation gives CASSLPADHEKLFF.

V gene TRBV27 combines with J gene TRBJ2-7, with 10 bases lining up with TRBD1. The germline gives CDR1 MNHEY, CDR2 SMNVEV (reference sequence). After removal of 8 bases from V and 0 bases from J, the junction contained 19 bases not matched to a gene. The CDR3 covers 19 residues. The CDR3 coding sequence is TGTGCCAGCTCTGTACACCGGGACAGGGGACCCAGCAGCTCCTACGAGCAGTACTTC. This translates into CASSVHRDRGPSSSYEQYF.

This sequence joins TRBV11-2 and TRBJ1-5; D remains ambiguous. This CDR3 is 15 amino acids long. V was cut by 0 bases and J by 0 bases, with 6 bases left in between. Germline values: CDR1 SGHAT, CDR2 FQNNGV. CDR3 in DNA: TGTGCCAGCAGCTTAGATCTGTATAGCAATCAGCCCCAGCATTTT. This translates into CASSLDLYSNQPQHF.

In DNA form, the CDR3 reads TGTGCCAGCAGCGTAGCACAGGTAACGTCAGGGGCCAACGTCCTGACTTTC. It specifies CASSVAQVTSGANVLTF. The V gene is TRBV9, the J gene TRBJ2-6, with D possibly being TRBD1 (5 bases). The CDR3 is made up of 17 amino acids. The germline V gene encodes CDR1 SGDLS and CDR2 YYNGEE. V was shortened by 0 bases and J by 4 bases, with 14 bases between the two germline ends.

This rearrangement joins TRBV7-9 to TRBJ1-4; D gene unclear. CDR3 size: 15 residues. V was cut by 1 base and J by 5 bases, with 11 bases left in between. In germline, CDR1 is SEHNR, CDR2 FQNEAQ (reference sequence). CDR3 DNA sequence: TGTGCCAGCAGCTTAGTCGGGGTTTCAAATGAAAAACTGTTTTTT. It encodes CASSLVGVSNEKLFF.

This chain uses TRBV19 with TRBJ1-2; D may be TRBD1 (5 bases). The CDR3 spans 17 residues. Trimming removed 7 bases at V and 4 bases at J, with 25 bases between. The V gene's germline CDR1 is LNHDA and CDR2 SQIVND (reference sequence). For the CDR3, the DNA is TGTGCCAGTACCCCCGGACAACAGATTCTGTTGGGCTATGGCTACACCTTC. Amino acids: CASTPGQQILLGYGYTF.

The rearrangement uses TRBV19 and TRBJ2-6, with D maybe TRBD1 (8 bases). Germline CDR1 and CDR2: LNHDA and SQIVND (reference sequence). V was cut by 9 bases and J by 0 bases, with 21 bases left in between. The CDR3 has 18 residues. The chain's CDR3 is CASSRGDRRTSGANVLTF. Written as DNA, the CDR3 is TGTGCCAGCTCCCGGGGGGACAGGCGAACCTCTGGGGCCAACGTCCTGACTTTC.

The chain joins TRBV28 to TRBJ2-7; 10 nucleotides agree with TRBD2. The CDR3 has 15 residues. Germline CDR1 MDHEN, CDR2 SYDVKM. With V trimmed by 5 bases and J by 3 bases, 7 bases remained unmatched. This CDR3 reads CASSAPGLALYEQYF. Written as DNA, the CDR3 is TGTGCCAGCAGTGCGCCGGGACTAGCGCTCTACGAGCAGTACTTC.

The chain has TRBV5-1 and TRBJ1-1, with 7 bases lining up with TRBD1. V was pared by 7 bases and J by 2 bases, with 14 bases of the junction left unmatched. The germline CDR1 and CDR2 sequences are SGHRS and YFSETQ. This CDR3 spans 16 amino acids. In DNA, the CDR3 is TGCGCCAGCTCCGACGGGACAGACCTTATAAACACTGAAGCTTTCTTT. Protein: CASSDGTDLINTEAFF. Supplemented by reference TRBV5-1 and TRBJ1-1, the full variable domain reads KAGVTQTPRYLIKTRGQQVTLSCSPISGHRSVSWYQQTPGQGLQFLFEYFSETQRNKGNFPGRFSGRQFSNSRSEMNVSTLELGDSALYLCASSDGTDLINTEAFFGQGTRLTVV.

The chain couples TRBV19 to TRBJ2-7; tentative D call: TRBD2 (6 bases). V was trimmed by 1 base and J by 7 bases, leaving 11 bases between them. The length of the CDR3 is 13 residues. The germline gives CDR1 LNHDA, CDR2 SQIVND (reference sequence). CDR3 bases: TGTGCCAGTAGTATAGGTGCGGGAATGGAGCAGTACTTC. Protein: CASSIGAGMEQYF.

The V and J genes are TRBV18 and TRBJ1-3; possibly TRBD1 for D (5 bases). The CDR3 covers 15 residues. Germline V gives CDR1 KGHSH, CDR2 LQKENI. V was shortened by 8 bases and J by 2 bases, with 16 bases between the two germline ends. CDR3 DNA: TGTGCCAGCCGGGGGGTCTTAAGCGCTGGAAACACCATATATTTT. Amino acid sequence: CASRGVLSAGNTIYF.

The V gene is TRBV4-3, the J gene TRBJ1-5; TRBD1 aligns across 9 bases. V shed 0 bases and J 1 base; nucleotides not matched to a gene: 7. Germline CDR1 reads LGHNA; CDR2 reads YSLEER. The CDR3 consists of 18 residues. CDR3 sequence: CASSQDGGTGMSNQPQHF. CDR3 in DNA: TGCGCCAGCAGCCAAGATGGGGGGACAGGGATGAGCAATCAGCCCCAGCATTTT.

This chain connects TRBV10-1 to TRBJ2-5; D ambiguous. CDR3 length equals 13 residues. Germline V gene lookup returns CDR1 WNHNN and CDR2 SYGVQD (reference sequence). Trimming removed 6 bases from V and 2 bases from J, with 10 bases in between. CDR3 residues: CASSAAEQETQYF. The CDR3 DNA reads as TGCGCCAGCAGCGCGGCAGAACAAGAGACCCAGTACTTC.

The rearrangement uses TRBV6-5 and TRBJ2-1; D is possibly TRBD2 (5 bases). The germline gives CDR1 MNHEY, CDR2 SVGAGI. The CDR3 has 15 residues. V was shortened by 7 bases and J by 3 bases, with 16 bases between the two germline ends. The CDR3 nucleotides are TGTGCCAGCACCCCCTCAGCGGAAGTCTACAATGAGCAGTTCTTC. This encodes CASTPSAEVYNEQFF.

V usage is TRBV2 and J usage is TRBJ1-2; a weak D match, TRBD1 (5 bases). The V and J ends lost 8 bases and 7 bases respectively, with 11 bases between them. Germline V gives CDR1 SNHLY, CDR2 FYNNEI. The CDR3 is made up of 11 amino acids. CDR3 nucleotide sequence: TGTGCCAGCGGGGGGGAGGCTGGCTACACCTTC. This codes for CASGGEAGYTF.

Here the CDR3 reads CASSQTGGTVKTQYF. The CDR3 nucleotides are TGTGCCAGCAGTCAGACAGGGGGTACCGTTAAGACCCAGTACTTC. V and J are TRBV28 and TRBJ2-5, with 9 bases that match TRBD1. The CDR3 contains 15 residues. With 5 bases clipped from V and 6 bases from J, the junction kept 10 bases outside the gene matches. Germline V gene data show CDR1 as MDHEN and CDR2 as SYDVKM.

This clone was detected only once. The V call is TRBV5-1, the J call TRBJ2-3, with D possibly TRBD2 on 6 matching bases. The CDR3 has 15 amino acids. Germline CDR1 is SGHRS and CDR2 is YFSETQ. Trimming removed 0 bases at V and 1 base at J, with 9 bases between. This chain's CDR3 is CASSLVVAGTDTQYF. As DNA, the CDR3 is TGCGCCAGCAGCTTGGTGGTAGCGGGCACAGATACGCAGTATTTT.

To note about this clone: One end of the junction is discordant with germline, which a read error may explain. The chain has TRBV7-7 and TRBJ2-1, with TRBD1 matching over 7 bases. CDR3 length: 14 amino acids. Germline V gives CDR1 SSHAT, CDR2 FNYEAQ (reference sequence). For the CDR3, the DNA is TGTGCTAGCAGCCTAGGGGGACAGAACAATGAGCAGTTCTTC. It is translated as CASSLGGQNNEQFF.

V usage is TRBV18 and J usage is TRBJ2-7; D might be TRBD1 (5 bases). The germline V and J ends were trimmed by 1 base and 4 bases, with 8 bases remaining between them. Germline assignment: CDR1 KGHSH and CDR2 LQKENI. The CDR3 has 13 amino acids. Here the CDR3 reads CASSPLQGYEQYF. The CDR3 DNA is TGTGCCAGCTCACCACTTCAGGGATACGAGCAGTACTTC.

This clone was observed a handful of times. This rearrangement joins TRBV25-1 to TRBJ2-3, with no clear D. From germline, CDR1 is MGHDK and CDR2 SYGVNS. The CDR3 runs 16 residues. The ends were cut back, 1 base at V and 1 base at J, with 12 bases in the middle. CDR3 amino acids: CASSESQAIGTDTQYF. CDR3 nucleotides: TGTGCCAGCAGTGAATCCCAAGCAATTGGCACAGATACGCAGTATTTT.

The count of this clone is one. The V gene is TRBV18, the J gene TRBJ2-5; D unclear. The J call may be mistaken, given a closer DNA end match to TRBJ2-7. Germline CDR1 is KGHSH and CDR2 is LQKENI. The CDR3 loop spans 14 amino acids. CDR3 sequence: CASSPSSGPYEQYF. Written as DNA, the CDR3 is TGTGCCAGCTCACCTTCGAGTGGGCCCTACGAGCAGTACTTC.

This clone occurred many times. The chain couples TRBV12-5 to TRBJ2-7, with a weak D call TRBD1 (5 bases). Trimming removed 6 bases from V and 3 bases from J, with 18 bases in between. This CDR3 has 15 residues. The germline V gene has CDR1 LGHNT and CDR2 FRNRAP. This chain's CDR3 is CASGHRTNPYYEQYF. CDR3 sequence (DNA): TGTGCTAGTGGCCACAGGACGAACCCCTACTACGAGCAGTACTTC. The variable domain in full, completed from reference TRBV12-5 and TRBJ2-7, reads DARVTQTPRHKVTEMGQEVTMRCQPILGHNTVFWYRQTMMQGLELLAYFRNRAPLDDSGMPKDRFSAEMPDATLATLKIQPSEPRDSAVYFCASGHRTNPYYEQYFGPGTRLTVT.

The CDR3 protein is CASSLFRGLKSYEQYF. The DNA of the CDR3 is TGTGCCAGCAGCTTGTTCAGGGGGCTCAAGTCCTACGAGCAGTACTTC. V and J are TRBV7-2 and TRBJ2-7, with TRBD1 identical over 8 bases. In germline, CDR1 is SGHTA, CDR2 FQGNSA. The CDR3 loop spans 16 amino acids. Trimming took 3 bases from V and 1 from J; bases not matched to a gene: 8.

The chain couples TRBV6-1 to TRBJ2-7; 9 bases map to TRBD1. Germline CDR1 and CDR2: MNHNS and SASEGT. The length of the CDR3 is 14 residues. Trimming cost V 7 bases and J 0 bases; bases outside gene matches: 4. CDR3 sequence (DNA): TGTGCCAGCATGAAGGACAGGGGCTCCTACGAGCAGTACTTC. It specifies CASMKDRGSYEQYF.

The chain has TRBV2 and TRBJ2-1; a weak D match, TRBD2 (5 bases). The V gene's germline CDR1 is SNHLY and CDR2 FYNNEI. The CDR3 spans 15 residues. The V end was cut by 2 bases, the J end by 4 bases, with 12 bases between. The DNA of the CDR3 is TGTGCCAGCAGTGAAATGACGGGGAGATACAATGAGCAGTTCTTC. Residues: CASSEMTGRYNEQFF.

Notes on this clone: At one end, the junction sequence differs from germline, possibly due to a read error. The chain joins TRBV7-7 to TRBJ1-5; 7 bases match TRBD1. The germline V gene has CDR1 SSHAT and CDR2 FNYEAQ (reference sequence). This CDR3 has 13 residues. The CDR3: CASSDRGNQPQHF. CDR3 DNA: TGTGCTAGCAGCGACAGGGGCAATCAGCCCCAGCATTTT.

This clone occurred once. The chain recombines TRBV7-2 with TRBJ2-7; a possible D gene is TRBD2 (6 bases). Germline CDR1 and CDR2: SGHTA and FQGNSA. V dropped 4 bases and J dropped 3 bases, with 13 bases sitting between them. The CDR3 runs 14 residues. The CDR3 DNA sequence: TGTGCCAGCAGCTCCCGGCGGGGCGACTACGAGCAGTACTTC. Translated: CASSSRRGDYEQYF.

The rearrangement links TRBV6-5 to TRBJ2-5; TRBD1 agrees at 8 bases. Germline CDR1 reads MNHEY; CDR2 reads SVGAGI. Trimming removed 5 bases from V and 7 bases from J; junction bases left unmatched: 9. CDR3 length: 14 residues. CDR3 nucleotide sequence: TGTGCCAGCAGTCCACCGGACAGGGTCGTGACCCAGTACTTC. Its protein product is CASSPPDRVVTQYF.

The chain is built from TRBV6-5 and TRBJ1-2; the D gene is possibly TRBD1 (6 bases). CDR1 is MNHEY, CDR2 SVGAGI, per germline. The CDR3 contains 13 residues. The V and J ends lost 6 bases and 2 bases respectively, with 10 bases between them. DNA for the CDR3: TGTGCCAGCAGGCGGACAGTCAACTATGGCTACACCTTC. Encoded protein: CASRRTVNYGYTF.

The chain joins TRBV2 to TRBJ1-6; a weak D match, TRBD1 (6 bases). This CDR3 has 15 amino acids. CDR1 SNHLY and CDR2 FYNNEI come from the germline V gene. V gave up 6 bases and J gave up 9 bases, with 18 bases separating them. The CDR3 region has the DNA TGTGCCAGCAGGAGGGGGTGGCAAGGGGGTTCACCCCTCCACTTT. It encodes CASRRGWQGGSPLHF.